Below are 31 T cell receptor beta chains sequenced from a single sample in a study of shared clonotypes between healthy human individuals. TCRdb's copy holds only in-frame clones and misses some; the assay was immunoSEQ multiplex PCR. This table holds approximately 1,500,000 clones, around 98% found once. Input material: naive CD4+ T cells sorted from blood. Specified subset: CD45RA+ positively selected. The receptors originated from a man younger than 45 in good health.

The chain joins TRBV5-1 to TRBJ2-7; D is perhaps TRBD2 (6 bases). The CDR3 length is 13 residues. V was trimmed by 4 bases and J by 4 bases, leaving 12 bases between them. CDR1 and CDR2 from the germline V gene are SGHRS and YFSETQ. Here the CDR3 DNA reads TGCGCCAGCAGCAATAATAGCGGATACGAGCAGTACTTC. It codes for CASSNNSGYEQYF.

This clone was seen just once. V usage is TRBV11-3 and J usage is TRBJ2-1; 14 nucleotides agree with TRBD2. This CDR3 comprises 16 residues. The germline V gene has CDR1 SGHNT and CDR2 YENEEA. V was clipped by 1 base and J by 9 bases; unmatched bases: 5. The CDR3 sequence: CASSLGGLAGVSEQFF. DNA for the CDR3: TGTGCCAGCAGCTTAGGGGGACTAGCGGGAGTGAGTGAGCAGTTCTTC.

On this clone: Other nucleotide sequences from this sample produce the same CDR3. V and J are TRBV18 and TRBJ2-3; D unclear. V lost 6 bases to trimming and J lost 1 base, with 11 bases between them. In germline, CDR1 is KGHSH, CDR2 LQKENI. The CDR3 spans 14 residues. CDR3 loop: CASSLPGGTDTQYF. DNA for the CDR3: TGTGCCAGCTCCCTACCCGGAGGCACAGATACGCAGTATTTT.

The genes are TRBV7-6 and TRBJ2-3; tentative D call: TRBD1 (6 bases). CDR1 is SGHVS and CDR2 is FNYEAQ in the germline V gene. Trimming pared 3 bases from V and 5 bases from J, leaving 12 bases between. The CDR3 contains 14 residues. The CDR3 here is CASSFSTGKDTQYF. CDR3 nucleotide sequence: TGTGCCAGCAGCTTCAGCACAGGGAAAGATACGCAGTATTTT.

This sequence joins TRBV4-3 and TRBJ2-5; a weak D match, TRBD1 (6 bases). The germline CDR1 and CDR2 sequences are LGHNA and YSLEER. V shed 6 bases and J shed 2 bases, with 13 bases lying between them. The CDR3 runs 14 residues. CDR3 loop: CASSKTGSQETQYF. The CDR3 DNA reads TGCGCCAGCAGTAAAACAGGGAGTCAAGAGACCCAGTACTTC.

The rearrangement uses TRBV5-1 and TRBJ2-1, with TRBD1 identical over 8 bases. J was trimmed by 9 bases and V by 4 bases; bases with no gene match: 3. From germline, CDR1 is SGHRS and CDR2 YFSETQ. This CDR3 contains 12 residues. CDR3 in amino acids: CASSLQGGEQFF. For the CDR3, the DNA is TGCGCCAGCAGCCTACAGGGGGGTGAGCAGTTCTTC.

This CDR3 is CASSPKIMERTQYF. CDR3 nucleotide sequence: TGTGCCAGCAGCCCGAAAATTATGGAGCGTACGCAGTATTTT. The chain links TRBV5-4 to TRBJ2-3; D unclear. This CDR3 spans 14 amino acids. From germline, CDR1 is SGHNT and CDR2 YYREEE (reference sequence). The germline V and J ends were trimmed by 4 bases and 8 bases, with 17 bases remaining between them.

The chain is built from TRBV4-1 and TRBJ2-3; D is ambiguous. The CDR3 contains 18 residues. The germline V gene encodes CDR1 MGHRA and CDR2 YSYEKL. With 0 bases removed from V and 3 bases from J, the gap between germline ends came to 19 bases. The CDR3 sequence is CASSQDIGRVGNTDTQYF. CDR3 bases: TGCGCCAGCAGCCAAGATATCGGGCGCGTGGGTAATACAGATACGCAGTATTTT.

Details on this clone: This specimen includes other DNA sequences encoding the same CDR3. The chain employs TRBV5-1 and TRBJ2-7; 9 bases match TRBD2. V was clipped by 4 bases and J by 0 bases; unmatched bases: 2. The CDR3 is 14 amino acids. Germline CDR1 is SGHRS and CDR2 is YFSETQ. CDR3 bases: TGCGCCAGCAGCCCGACTAGCGGCTCCTACGAGCAGTACTTC. Protein sequence: CASSPTSGSYEQYF.

The count of this clone is one. The rearrangement joins TRBV5-1 to TRBJ2-3, with unresolved D. This CDR3 contains 16 residues. CDR1 and CDR2 (germline): SGHRS, YFSETQ. Trimming took 0 bases from V and 2 from J, leaving 13 bases between them. The CDR3: CASSLGSWASTDTQYF. As DNA, the CDR3 is TGCGCCAGCAGCTTGGGCTCTTGGGCTTCCACAGATACGCAGTATTTT.

V and J are TRBV14 and TRBJ2-3; tentatively, D is TRBD1 (6 bases). V was trimmed by 4 bases and J by 0 bases, leaving 17 bases between them. The CDR3 consists of 17 residues. Germline values: CDR1 SGHDN, CDR2 FVKESK. CDR3 in DNA: TGTGCCAGCAGCCGTGGCCAAACAGGGTCGAGCACAGATACGCAGTATTTT. Amino acid sequence: CASSRGQTGSSTDTQYF.

The chain recombines TRBV27 with TRBJ2-2; the D is unclear. This CDR3 has 14 amino acids. V was trimmed by 3 bases and J by 1 base, leaving 6 bases between them. CDR1 and CDR2 (germline): MNHEY, SMNVEV (reference sequence). The DNA for the CDR3 is TGTGCCAGCAGTTTGGCGGTGAACACCGGGGAGCTGTTTTTT. This codes for CASSLAVNTGELFF.

This clone has just one count. The V call is TRBV19, the J call TRBJ2-3; 8 bases line up with TRBD2. CDR3 length equals 16 residues. Germline V gene lookup returns CDR1 LNHDA and CDR2 SQIVND (reference sequence). J was trimmed by 1 base and V by 4 bases; bases with no gene match: 7. CDR3 region: CASSTDSGTRTDTQYF. The DNA for the CDR3 is TGTGCCAGTAGTACTGATAGCGGGACCCGCACAGATACGCAGTATTTT.

The V and J genes are TRBV18 and TRBJ2-7; D gene unclear. The V gene lost 6 bases and the J gene lost 3 bases, with 12 bases spanning the gap. The CDR3 runs to 13 residues. Germline CDR1 and CDR2: KGHSH and LQKENI. The CDR3 sequence is CASSVMEHYEQYF. The CDR3 nucleotides are TGTGCCAGCTCCGTAATGGAGCACTACGAGCAGTACTTC.

The J gene is TRBJ2-1, the V gene TRBV5-1; 7 positions agree with TRBD2. Germline V CDR1 and CDR2: SGHRS, YFSETQ. With V trimmed by 2 bases and J by 7 bases, 6 bases remained unmatched. CDR3 length: 14 residues. CDR3 sequence reads: CASSFRGSENEQFF. The CDR3 DNA is TGCGCCAGCAGCTTTCGCGGGAGTGAAAATGAGCAGTTCTTC.

The chain joins TRBV6-1 to TRBJ2-3; D might be TRBD1 or TRBD2, each matching 5 bases. The V gene's germline CDR1 is MNHNS and CDR2 SASEGT. The CDR3 is 15 amino acids. With 5 bases removed from V and 0 bases from J, the gap between germline ends came to 12 bases. The CDR3 region is CASSRDPFSTDTQYF. The CDR3 nucleotides are TGTGCCAGCAGTCGGGACCCCTTCAGCACAGATACGCAGTATTTT.

About this clone: This specimen includes other DNA sequences encoding the same CDR3. V and J are TRBV9 and TRBJ2-1; the match to TRBD1 covers 7 bases. CDR1 is SGDLS, CDR2 YYNGEE, per germline. The V segment lost 5 bases and the J segment 5 bases; nucleotides outside the gene matches: 7. This CDR3 has 14 residues. CDR3 in amino acids: CASSVTGANNEQFF. CDR3 nucleotides: TGTGCCAGCAGTGTAACAGGGGCCAACAATGAGCAGTTCTTC.

The gene calls are TRBV10-3 and TRBJ2-7; the match to TRBD2 covers 8 bases. CDR1 and CDR2 from the germline V gene are ENHRY and SYGVKD. V was pared by 10 bases and J by 2 bases, with 10 bases of the junction left unmatched. The CDR3 totals 14 residues. The CDR3 here is CATLDSGLAYEQYF. In nucleotides, the CDR3 is TGTGCCACCTTGGACTCGGGACTAGCCTACGAGCAGTACTTC.

The V and J genes are TRBV5-4 and TRBJ2-5; D uncertain. The V gene lost 4 bases and the J gene lost 3 bases, with 10 bases spanning the gap. CDR3 size: 13 residues. Looked up from germline, CDR1 is SGHNT and CDR2 is YYREEE (reference sequence). The DNA of the CDR3 is TGTGCCAGCAGCACCTGGACCGAAGAGACCCAGTACTTC. Translated, it gives CASSTWTEETQYF.

V is TRBV10-3 and J is TRBJ2-7, with 13 positions matching TRBD2. The CDR3 spans 12 residues. Per the germline V gene, CDR1 is ENHRY and CDR2 is SYGVKD. The trim removed 2 bases at V and 12 bases at J, leaving 1 base unmatched. As DNA, the CDR3 is TGTGCCATCAGTGAGACTAGCGGGAGGGTGTACTTC. Translated, it gives CAISETSGRVYF.

The chain recombines TRBV19 with TRBJ2-3; D call uncertain. CDR1 and CDR2 (germline): LNHDA, SQIVND (reference sequence). The V and J ends lost 6 bases and 4 bases respectively, with 8 bases between them. The length of the CDR3 is 12 residues. The DNA for the CDR3 is TGTGCCAGTAGCACAACACCAGATACGCAGTATTTT. Encoded protein: CASSTTPDTQYF. Looking up the rest from reference TRBV19 and TRBJ2-3 gives the full variable domain: DGGITQSPKYLFRKEGQNVTLSCEQNLNHDAMYWYRQDPGQGLRLIYYSQIVNDFQKGDIAEGYSVSREKKESFPLTVTSAQKNPTAFYLCASSTTPDTQYFGPGTRLTVL.

This chain links TRBV10-3 with TRBJ2-3; 14 bases are a match to TRBD2. J gave up 4 bases and V 6 bases, and 9 bases lay outside the gene matches. The CDR3 contains 17 residues. Germline V gene data show CDR1 as ENHRY and CDR2 as SYGVKD. The CDR3 here is CAIRETSGRAGADTQYF. As DNA, the CDR3 is TGTGCCATCAGGGAGACTAGCGGGAGGGCCGGTGCAGATACGCAGTATTTT.

The chain links TRBV5-8 to TRBJ1-4, with D possibly matching TRBD1 (5 bases). With 2 bases removed from V and 0 bases from J, the gap between germline ends came to 11 bases. The CDR3 covers 16 residues. Germline assignment: CDR1 SGHTS and CDR2 YDEGEE. Here the CDR3 DNA reads TGTGCCAGCAGCTTTTGGGGACGGACAACTAATGAAAAACTGTTTTTT. This encodes CASSFWGRTTNEKLFF.

Comments on this clone: Different DNA sequences within this sample yield the same CDR3. In nucleotides, the CDR3 is TGTGCCAGCAGTCTCCGGACTAGCGGGAGAGAGACCCAGTACTTC. It translates to CASSLRTSGRETQYF. The V gene is TRBV27, the J gene TRBJ2-5, with 13 bases lining up with TRBD2. Trimming took 5 bases from V and 4 from J; bases not matched to a gene: 4. The CDR3 sequence is 15 residues long. Germline V gives CDR1 MNHEY, CDR2 SMNVEV (reference sequence).

The rearrangement joins TRBV18 to TRBJ2-5, with D perhaps assigned TRBD1 or TRBD2 (5 bases each). Trimming pared 0 bases from V and 7 bases from J, leaving 12 bases between. The germline V gene encodes CDR1 KGHSH and CDR2 LQKENI. CDR3 length: 14 residues. The CDR3 sequence: CASSPPAARGTQYF. The CDR3 nucleotides read TGTGCCAGCTCACCACCGGCAGCGAGGGGGACCCAGTACTTC.

The chain links TRBV6-4 to TRBJ2-2; D not resolved. Germline-derived CDR1 and CDR2 are MRHNA and SNTAGT. Trimming shortened V by 0 bases and J by 9 bases, and 14 bases separated the two germline ends. The CDR3 extends over 15 amino acids. CDR3 sequence: CASSDSGIRIRELFF. The DNA of the CDR3 is TGTGCCAGCAGTGACTCAGGGATACGGATCCGGGAGCTGTTTTTT.

The rearrangement links TRBV4-1 to TRBJ2-1; D call uncertain. Germline CDR1 reads MGHRA; CDR2 reads YSYEKL. The CDR3 is 15 amino acids. V dropped 2 bases and J dropped 0 bases, with 8 bases sitting between them. Written as DNA, the CDR3 is TGCGCCAGCAGCCAAATTGGCCTCTCCTACAATGAGCAGTTCTTC. Its translation: CASSQIGLSYNEQFF.

J is TRBJ2-3 and V is TRBV5-1; D may correspond to TRBD1 or TRBD2 (5 bases each). The CDR3 has 16 amino acids. The germline V and J ends were trimmed by 6 bases and 0 bases, with 17 bases remaining between them. The germline CDR1 and CDR2 sequences are SGHRS and YFSETQ. CDR3 in amino acids: CASTFLGPPSTDTQYF. The CDR3 region has the DNA TGCGCCAGCACCTTTCTGGGACCTCCGAGCACAGATACGCAGTATTTT.

The chain employs TRBV11-2 and TRBJ2-5, with D perhaps matching TRBD1 or TRBD2 (5 bases each). There are 13 residues in the CDR3. Between the trimmed V and J ends, which lost 5 bases and 4 bases, there was a span of 11 bases. CDR1 and CDR2 from the germline V gene are SGHAT and FQNNGV. CDR3 DNA: TGTGCCAGCAGCGGTTGGGACGCAGAGACCCAGTACTTC. Its translation is CASSGWDAETQYF.

This chain uses TRBV5-4 with TRBJ2-2; D is perhaps TRBD1 or TRBD2 (5 bases each). This CDR3 comprises 14 residues. Trimming removed 4 bases from V and 1 base from J, with 8 bases in between. Per the germline V gene, CDR1 is SGHNT and CDR2 is YYREEE (reference sequence). DNA for the CDR3: TGTGCCAGCAGCGGGACGGAGAACACCGGGGAGCTGTTTTTT. Protein sequence: CASSGTENTGELFF.

As regards this clone: In the same sample, other DNA sequences code for this CDR3. The chain joins TRBV5-4 to TRBJ1-1; D uncertain. Trimming left V 0 bases short and J 0 bases short, with 9 bases between. Germline lookup yields CDR1 SGHNT and CDR2 YYREEE (reference sequence). The CDR3 has 15 residues. CDR3 DNA: TGTGCCAGCAGCTTGGCGGGCAGGATGAACACTGAAGCTTTCTTT. This sequence encodes CASSLAGRMNTEAFF. The full variable domain, in which reference TRBV5-4 and TRBJ1-1 provide the parts outside the CDR3, is ETGVTQSPTHLIKTRGQQVTLRCSSQSGHNTVSWYQQALGQGPQFIFQYYREEENGRGNFPPRFSGLQFPNYSSELNVNALELDDSALYLCASSLAGRMNTEAFFGQGTRLTVV.